Shown below are 21 T cell receptor beta chains from a single sample sequenced in a study of cytomegalovirus exposure and HLA in healthy donors. Assay: immunoSEQ multiplex PCR; the TCRdb copy retains only in-frame clones and omits some. The profile covers over 100,000 clones, with about 91% appearing a single time and more than 1% taken by the ten largest. The sample comprised PBMCs. The receptors stem from a woman in her late teens or twenties in good health and CMV-seronegative.

This clone was observed a single time. The V gene is TRBV6-1, the J gene TRBJ1-4; no reliable D call. V shed 4 bases and J shed 0 bases, with 9 bases lying between them. This CDR3 is built from 15 residues. CDR1 is MNHNS and CDR2 is SASEGT in the germline V gene. The CDR3 loop is CASSARGATNEKLFF. CDR3 bases: TGTGCCAGCAGTGCCCGCGGGGCAACTAATGAAAAACTGTTTTTT.

The chain couples TRBV6-5 to TRBJ1-2, with 12 bases matching TRBD1. The CDR3 is 15 amino acids. Germline V CDR1 and CDR2: MNHEY, SVGAGI. The J segment lost 8 bases and the V segment lost 6 bases, leaving 10 bases of the junction unmatched. CDR3 protein: CASSQRGQGALGYTF. DNA of the CDR3: TGTGCCAGCAGCCAAAGGGGACAGGGGGCACTGGGCTACACCTTC.

The chain couples TRBV7-2 to TRBJ1-2; a possible D gene is TRBD1 (6 bases). Trimming cost V 5 bases and J 8 bases, with 15 bases left between them. Germline CDR1 SGHTA, CDR2 FQGNSA. There are 13 residues in the CDR3. The CDR3 nucleotides are TGTGCCAGCAGCCCTCAGGGGCTCGGAGGCTACACCTTC. This translates into CASSPQGLGGYTF. Together with reference TRBV7-2 and TRBJ1-2, the CDR3 gives the full variable domain: GAGVSQSPSNKVTEKGKDVELRCDPISGHTALYWYRQSLGQGLEFLIYFQGNSAPDKSGLPSDRFSAERTGGSVSTLTIQRTQQEDSAVYLCASSPQGLGGYTFGSGTRLTVV.

The V call is TRBV7-3, the J call TRBJ2-1; the D is unclear. V lost 5 bases and J 0 bases, leaving 14 bases between the germline ends. The length of the CDR3 is 16 residues. In germline, CDR1 is SGHTA, CDR2 FQGTGA. This chain's CDR3 is CASSATLVSSYNEQFF. In DNA form, the CDR3 reads TGTGCCAGCAGCGCCACCTTAGTAAGCTCCTACAATGAGCAGTTCTTC.

The rearrangement joins TRBV19 to TRBJ1-1; D is possibly TRBD1 (5 bases). V was pared by 3 bases and J by 1 base, with 12 bases between. CDR1 LNHDA and CDR2 SQIVND come from the germline V gene (reference sequence). CDR3 length equals 15 residues. CDR3 bases: TGTGCCAGTAGTATGGGGCAAGACGGGAACACTGAAGCTTTCTTT. It is translated as CASSMGQDGNTEAFF.

The V gene is TRBV2, the J gene TRBJ1-1; D not certain. Germline loops: CDR1 SNHLY, CDR2 FYNNEI. The CDR3 is 14 amino acids. With 0 bases removed from V and 5 bases from J, the gap between germline ends came to 10 bases. This CDR3 reads CASSEAARRTEAFF. In DNA, the CDR3 is TGTGCCAGCAGTGAAGCCGCTAGGAGGACTGAAGCTTTCTTT.

This clone was detected a few times. The chain carries TRBV27 and TRBJ2-7; D not certain. The CDR3 is 14 residues long. Germline loops: CDR1 MNHEY, CDR2 SMNVEV (reference sequence). Trimming removed 0 bases from V and 5 bases from J, with 11 bases in between. The CDR3 region has the DNA TGTGCCAGCAGTTTATCCGGGTTTACCCACGAGCAGTACTTC. Encoded protein: CASSLSGFTHEQYF.

This chain links TRBV2 with TRBJ2-1; 10 bases line up with TRBD2. V shed 10 bases and J 6 bases; nucleotides not matched to a gene: 9. The germline gives CDR1 SNHLY, CDR2 FYNNEI. The CDR3 runs 14 residues. DNA of the CDR3: TGTGCCAATCAGCGGGGGGGATCCCGCAATGAGCAGTTCTTC. Translated, it gives CANQRGGSRNEQFF.

This clone was detected only once. V and J are TRBV7-8 and TRBJ2-7; TRBD1 aligns across 7 bases. With 7 bases clipped from V and 5 bases from J, the junction kept 14 bases outside the gene matches. Per the germline V gene, CDR1 is SGHVS and CDR2 is FQNEAQ. This CDR3 spans 15 amino acids. CDR3 bases: TGTGCCAGCACCCTCGGCCAACAGGGGCCCCACGAGCAGTACTTC. Translating gives CASTLGQQGPHEQYF. Complete variable domain (other parts from reference TRBV7-8 and TRBJ2-7): GAGVSQSPRYKVAKRGQDVALRCDPISGHVSLFWYQQALGQGPEFLTYFQNEAQLDKSGLPSDRFFAERPEGSVSTLKIQRTQQEDSAVYLCASTLGQQGPHEQYFGPGTRLTVT.

This chain uses TRBV4-2 with TRBJ2-7; 9 bases map to TRBD2. The CDR3 consists of 15 residues. Germline CDR1 reads LGHNA; CDR2 reads YNFKEQ. Losses at the gene ends were 3 bases for V and 2 bases for J; bases not matched to a gene: 5. The CDR3 sequence: CASSHAGGEAYEQYF. The CDR3, as DNA: TGTGCCAGCAGCCATGCGGGGGGGGAGGCCTACGAGCAGTACTTC.

The count of this clone is one. The chain employs TRBV27 and TRBJ2-1, with 8 bases lining up with TRBD2. The V and J ends lost 0 bases and 7 bases, in that order; junction bases with no gene match: 8. Germline V gene sequence: CDR1 MNHEY, CDR2 SMNVEV (reference sequence). This CDR3 contains 16 residues. CDR3 nucleotide sequence: TGTGCCAGCAGTTTATCTCTGATAATAGCGGGGAATGAGCAGTTCTTC. Protein product: CASSLSLIIAGNEQFF.

This clone is a singleton in its sample. J is TRBJ1-5 and V is TRBV6-6, with no clear D. From germline, CDR1 is MNHNY and CDR2 SVGAGI (reference sequence). Trimming cost V 2 bases and J 7 bases, with 12 bases left between them. The CDR3 sequence is 14 residues long. The CDR3 DNA reads TGTGCCAGCAGTTACACCCTCGGTAGCCAGCCCCAGCATTTT. Amino acids: CASSYTLGSQPQHF.

The chain carries TRBV6-6 and TRBJ2-3, with 13 positions matching TRBD2. The V segment lost 6 bases and the J segment 4 bases; nucleotides outside the gene matches: 7. The CDR3 is 16 amino acids. From germline, CDR1 is MNHNY and CDR2 SVGAGI (reference sequence). The CDR3 loop reads CASRSTSGGAADTQYF. CDR3 DNA sequence: TGTGCCAGCAGATCTACTAGCGGGGGGGCGGCAGATACGCAGTATTTT.

This chain links TRBV19 with TRBJ2-2; 9 nucleotides agree with TRBD1. This CDR3 has 14 residues. Trimming removed 6 bases from V and 6 bases from J; junction bases left unmatched: 5. From germline, CDR1 is LNHDA and CDR2 SQIVND (reference sequence). CDR3 DNA: TGTGCCAGTAGATACGACAGGGGGGCCGGGGAGCTGTTTTTT. This encodes CASRYDRGAGELFF.

The chain is built from TRBV11-2 and TRBJ2-7, with 9 bases lining up with TRBD1. The CDR3 spans 16 residues. The trim removed 2 bases at V and 4 bases at J, leaving 9 bases unmatched. Germline V gives CDR1 SGHAT, CDR2 FQNNGV. The CDR3 loop is CASSLWDREFVYEQYF. The CDR3 region has the DNA TGTGCCAGCAGCTTATGGGACAGGGAGTTTGTGTACGAGCAGTACTTC.

The rearrangement links TRBV2 to TRBJ1-1; D gene ambiguous. V lost 6 bases to trimming and J lost 4 bases, with 15 bases between them. The CDR3 is made up of 14 amino acids. CDR1 and CDR2 from the germline V gene are SNHLY and FYNNEI. CDR3 bases: TGTGCCAGCAGCGGGGTCCGGTGGGGCACTGAAGCTTTCTTT. Encoded protein: CASSGVRWGTEAFF.

This clone came up a few times. Other DNA variants within this sample encode the same CDR3. This sequence joins TRBV20-1 and TRBJ2-1; D not certain. The germline V gene encodes CDR1 DFQATT and CDR2 SNEGSKA (reference sequence). CDR3 length equals 10 residues. The V gene lost 3 bases and the J gene lost 10 bases, with 7 bases spanning the gap. The CDR3 loop reads CSARRAEQFF. As DNA, the CDR3 is TGCAGTGCTAGGAGAGCGGAGCAGTTCTTC.

The chain links TRBV18 to TRBJ1-1; no reliable D call. This CDR3 is 13 amino acids long. Germline V gene data show CDR1 as KGHSH and CDR2 as LQKENI. With 3 bases removed from V and 1 base from J, the gap between germline ends came to 6 bases. The CDR3 sequence: CASSPPGNTEAFF. As DNA, the CDR3 is TGTGCCAGCTCACCTCCGGGGAACACTGAAGCTTTCTTT.

CDR3 in amino acids: CASSTGLQGAEAFF. The CDR3 DNA sequence: TGTGCCAGCAGCACCGGACTTCAAGGAGCTGAAGCTTTCTTT. V usage is TRBV7-2 and J usage is TRBJ1-1; D gene uncertain. Germline CDR1 reads SGHTA; CDR2 reads FQGNSA. The CDR3 runs 14 residues. The ends were cut back, 5 bases at V and 6 bases at J, with 16 bases in the middle.

The chain carries TRBV19 and TRBJ1-2, with 7 bases aligning to TRBD1. The CDR3 length is 12 residues. Germline-derived CDR1 and CDR2 are LNHDA and SQIVND (reference sequence). Unmatched junction bases numbered 3, after V lost 7 bases and J lost 4 bases. The CDR3 bases are TGTGCCAGTACTGACAGGGTCTATGGCTACACCTTC. Its translation is CASTDRVYGYTF.

The chain carries TRBV5-1 and TRBJ2-5, with 8 bases aligning to TRBD1. The germline gives CDR1 SGHRS, CDR2 YFSETQ. J gave up 1 base and V 6 bases, and 2 bases lay outside the gene matches. CDR3 length equals 13 residues. Here the CDR3 DNA reads TGCGCCAGCATAGGACAGGGCCAAGAGACCCAGTACTTC. The encoded protein is CASIGQGQETQYF.